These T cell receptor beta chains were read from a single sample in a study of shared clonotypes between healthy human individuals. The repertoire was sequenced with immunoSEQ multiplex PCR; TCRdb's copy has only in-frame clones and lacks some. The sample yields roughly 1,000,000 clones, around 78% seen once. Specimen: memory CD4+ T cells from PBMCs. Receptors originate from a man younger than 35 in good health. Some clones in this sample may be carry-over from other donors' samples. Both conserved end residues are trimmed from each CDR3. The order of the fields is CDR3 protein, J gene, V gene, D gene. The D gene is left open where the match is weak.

ASSADRTKLF | TRBJ1-4 | TRBV2 | NA
ASRLAGTDTQY | TRBJ2-3 | TRBV7-8 | NA
AWSYIASATDTQY | TRBJ2-3 | TRBV30 | NA
ASSQAYYTEAF | TRBJ1-1 | TRBV28 | NA
ASRRGGLAGGPGNEQF | TRBJ2-1 | TRBV5-4 | TRBD2
ASSSMTGVQETQY | TRBJ2-5 | TRBV18 | NA
ASSLEDPHNEQF | TRBJ2-1 | TRBV5-1 | NA
ASSGTVNTGELF | TRBJ2-2 | TRBV9 | NA
ASSLQGEAF | TRBJ1-1 | TRBV5-1 | NA
ASSYLRGSYEQY | TRBJ2-7 | TRBV27 | NA
ASSVGGTSGFGNEQY | TRBJ2-7 | TRBV9 | TRBD2
ASSPTSGTQY | TRBJ2-7 | TRBV6-6 | TRBD2
ASSLTHDGPTT | TRBJ1-2 | TRBV5-8 | NA
ASSRTGVNTEAF | TRBJ1-1 | TRBV5-1 | NA
ASSLGVLRTEAF | TRBJ1-1 | TRBV11-2 | NA
ASSSVYRGVGYGYT | TRBJ1-2 | TRBV19 | TRBD1
ASSPYRDRGQGG | TRBJ1-5 | TRBV28 | TRBD1
ASSFGTSGSNEQF | TRBJ2-1 | TRBV5-4 | TRBD2
ASSESGLLAGRTRDTGELF | TRBJ2-2 | TRBV10-2 | TRBD2
ASSLVVDRGY | TRBJ2-5 | TRBV5-5 | TRBD1
ASSGSGRVGREQF | TRBJ2-1 | TRBV11-2 | TRBD2
ASSLLGGTNTGELF | TRBJ2-2 | TRBV7-3 | NA
ASSSTSGSHPMEQF | TRBJ2-1 | TRBV5-6 | TRBD2
ASSLITFTGELF | TRBJ2-2 | TRBV7-2 | NA
ASSEEAAANTDTQY | TRBJ2-3 | TRBV2 | NA
ASSYSNRGTDTQY | TRBJ2-3 | TRBV6-5 | NA
ASSRGLAGLSYNEQF | TRBJ2-1 | TRBV4-3 | TRBD2
AISAGTSGYNEQF | TRBJ2-1 | TRBV10-3 | TRBD2
ASSPQGRAGYYEQY | TRBJ2-7 | TRBV7-3 | NA
ASSLGLGQADTQY | TRBJ2-3 | TRBV7-3 | TRBD1
ASRRQGTDTQY | TRBJ2-3 | TRBV7-9 | TRBD1
AGRGSSYEQY | TRBJ2-7 | TRBV2 | NA
ASSFQTGNTIY | TRBJ1-3 | TRBV5-1 | NA
ASSEAGFYEQY | TRBJ2-7 | TRBV6-1 | NA
ASSARDRQETQY | TRBJ2-5 | TRBV19 | NA
ASSEGTAKNIQY | TRBJ2-4 | TRBV5-4 | NA
ASSLGATSGDTDTQY | TRBJ2-3 | TRBV5-1 | TRBD2
ASSPRQRGGGELF | TRBJ2-2 | TRBV18 | TRBD2
ASSSDSNQPQH | TRBJ1-5 | TRBV27 | NA
ASSSPGQENTEAF | TRBJ1-1 | TRBV13 | TRBD1
ASSALTGEETQY | TRBJ2-5 | TRBV2 | TRBD1
ASSPSILAQTGELF | TRBJ2-2 | TRBV18 | NA
ASSLGGGGNQPQH | TRBJ1-5 | TRBV6-5 | NA
ASSVRGGSGYGYT | TRBJ1-2 | TRBV9 | TRBD1
ASSLGPSASYEQY | TRBJ2-7 | TRBV7-2 | NA
ASSRPGTEAF | TRBJ1-1 | TRBV7-3 | NA
ASSLSGFPYEKLF | TRBJ1-4 | TRBV27 | NA